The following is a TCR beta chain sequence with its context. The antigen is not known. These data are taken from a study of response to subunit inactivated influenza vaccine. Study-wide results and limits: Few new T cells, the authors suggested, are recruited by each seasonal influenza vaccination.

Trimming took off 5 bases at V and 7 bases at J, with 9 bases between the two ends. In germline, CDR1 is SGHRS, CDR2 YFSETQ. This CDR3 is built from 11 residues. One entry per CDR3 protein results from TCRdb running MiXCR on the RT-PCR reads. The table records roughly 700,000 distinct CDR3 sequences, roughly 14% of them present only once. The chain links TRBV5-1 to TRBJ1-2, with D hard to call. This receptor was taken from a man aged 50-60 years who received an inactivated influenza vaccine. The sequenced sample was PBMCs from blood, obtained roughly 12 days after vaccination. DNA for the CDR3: TGCGCCAGCAGGGAGAACGGTGGCTACACCTTC. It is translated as CASRENGGYTF.